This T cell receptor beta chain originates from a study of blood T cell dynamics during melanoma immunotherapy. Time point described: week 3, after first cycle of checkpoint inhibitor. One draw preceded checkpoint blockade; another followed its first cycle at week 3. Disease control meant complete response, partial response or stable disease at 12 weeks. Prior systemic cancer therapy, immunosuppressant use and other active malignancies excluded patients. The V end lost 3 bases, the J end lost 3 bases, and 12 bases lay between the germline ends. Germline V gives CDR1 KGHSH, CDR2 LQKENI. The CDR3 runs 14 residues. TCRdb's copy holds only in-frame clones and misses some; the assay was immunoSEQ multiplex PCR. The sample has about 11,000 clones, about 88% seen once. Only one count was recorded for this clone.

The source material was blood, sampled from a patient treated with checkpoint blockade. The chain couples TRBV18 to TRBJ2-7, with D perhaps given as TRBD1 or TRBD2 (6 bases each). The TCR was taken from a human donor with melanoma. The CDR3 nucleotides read TGTGCCAGCTCACCGGAACGGGGGCTCTACGAGCAGTACTTC. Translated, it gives CASSPERGLYEQYF.